The 13 T cell receptor beta chains given below trace back to one sample, sequenced in a study of monozygotic twins with inflammatory bowel disease. From its re-call of the 5' RACE reads, TCRdb lists each CDR3 protein once, without DNA. This sample's table has 150,000 to 200,000 distinct CDR3 sequences. Sequencing input: blood. Source of these receptors: a human donor with ulcerative colitis or Crohn's disease, or a healthy co-twin of an affected twin (not recorded which).

The rearrangement joins TRBV30 to TRBJ1-5; TCRdb outputs TRBD1, but without DNA this stays unchecked. CDR1 is GTSNPN and CDR2 is SVGIG in the germline V gene (reference sequence). This CDR3 is built from 14 residues. The CDR3: CAWTRQGRDQPQHF.

This rearrangement joins TRBV5-1 to TRBJ1-1. The CDR3 loop spans 13 amino acids. CDR1 and CDR2 from the germline V gene are SGHRS and YFSETQ. The CDR3 protein is CASSLEKGGETFF.

The chain links TRBV12-3 or TRBV12-4 to TRBJ2-3; the TCRdb call, TRBD1, lacks DNA for checking. The CDR3 has 16 amino acids. CDR3 protein: CASSLRLAGPTDTQYF.

This chain joins TRBV29-1 and TRBJ1-1; TCRdb lists TRBD1, though no DNA is available to test this call. Germline-derived CDR1 and CDR2 are SQVTM and ANQGSEA. The CDR3 is made up of 13 amino acids. The CDR3 sequence: CSVVDRRGTEAFF.

The rearrangement joins TRBV7-8 to TRBJ2-6; the TCRdb call, TRBD1, lacks DNA for checking. The CDR3 contains 16 residues. In germline, CDR1 is SGHVS, CDR2 FQNEAQ. The CDR3 protein is CASSLGMGAGANVLTF.

The chain couples TRBV20-1 to TRBJ1-1; as DNA is missing, the TRBD1 call by TCRdb cannot be tested. CDR1 and CDR2 (germline): DFQATT, SNEGSKA (reference sequence). The CDR3 sequence is 12 residues long. CDR3 loop: CSARGRGTEAFF.

The chain links TRBV12-3 or TRBV12-4 to TRBJ2-2; no DNA is available, so the TRBD1 call from TCRdb remains unchecked. The CDR3 totals 14 residues. CDR3: CASSLTAPAGELFF.

The J gene is TRBJ1-1, the V gene TRBV7-2; TCRdb's assignment of TRBD1 cannot be checked, as there is no DNA. This CDR3 spans 12 amino acids. The germline V gene has CDR1 SGHTA and CDR2 FQGNSA. The CDR3 sequence is CASTQRTGRAFF.

The chain uses TRBV11-2 and TRBJ2-7; with no DNA, the TCRdb D assignment of TRBD1 cannot be verified. CDR3 length equals 14 residues. Looked up from germline, CDR1 is SGHAT and CDR2 is FQNNGV. The CDR3 protein is CASSYRDRVYEQYF.

This sequence joins TRBV7-2 and TRBJ1-6. Germline CDR1 is SGHTA and CDR2 is FQGNSA. The CDR3 extends over 15 amino acids. CDR3 sequence reads: CASSPQGWVNSPLHF.

This chain uses TRBV7-9 with TRBJ2-5; absent DNA, TCRdb's TRBD1 call cannot be checked. Germline loops: CDR1 SEHNR, CDR2 FQNEAQ (reference sequence). This CDR3 is 16 amino acids long. This chain's CDR3 is CASSLVAGQRGETQYF.

Here the CDR3 reads CASSYVDRVAEQYF. This chain joins TRBV6-2 or TRBV6-3 and TRBJ2-7; the D call of TRBD1 rests on TCRdb alone, since no DNA is present to check it. The CDR3 is made up of 14 amino acids. Germline V gene sequence: CDR1 MNHEY, CDR2 SVGEGT.

The J gene is TRBJ1-1, the V gene TRBV7-3; there is no DNA to check the TCRdb D call of TRBD1. Germline CDR1 is SGHTA and CDR2 is FQGTGA. This CDR3 contains 12 residues. This chain's CDR3 is CASSLPGQKAFF.